This entry lists 21 T cell receptor beta chains sequenced from one sample in a study of cytomegalovirus exposure and HLA in healthy donors. Primers included in the PCR were 60 Vbeta and 13 Jbeta primers. The method was immunoSEQ multiplex PCR; TCRdb's version includes in-frame clones alone and lacks a portion of them. The table has 100,000 or so clones, around 80% seen once. Sequenced input: PBMCs. These receptors all stem from a young man in good health and CMV-seropositive.

The rearrangement links TRBV6-6 to TRBJ2-1; D might be TRBD2 (5 bases). Germline CDR1 is MNHNY and CDR2 is SVGAGI (reference sequence). Trimming removed 6 bases from V and 8 bases from J, with 11 bases in between. The CDR3 is 12 amino acids. CDR3 sequence reads: CASRERRDEQFF. The CDR3 nucleotides read TGTGCCAGCAGGGAAAGGCGGGATGAGCAGTTCTTC.

The sample holds one count of this clone. The gene calls are TRBV28 and TRBJ1-3; the D gene is possibly TRBD1 (6 bases). CDR1 is MDHEN and CDR2 is SYDVKM in the germline V gene. The V end was cut by 1 base, the J end by 2 bases, with 12 bases between. CDR3 length equals 16 residues. Here the CDR3 reads CASSLFLDSPGNTIYF. CDR3 coding DNA: TGTGCCAGCAGTTTATTCCTGGACAGCCCTGGAAACACCATATATTTT.

V usage is TRBV12-5 and J usage is TRBJ2-7, with D tentatively TRBD1 (5 bases). From germline, CDR1 is LGHNT and CDR2 FRNRAP. V lost 8 bases to trimming and J lost 2 bases, with 13 bases between them. This CDR3 is 13 amino acids long. The CDR3 loop reads CASSFGHPYEQYV. For the CDR3, the DNA is TGTGCTAGTTCTTTCGGACACCCCTACGAGCAGTACGTC.

The rearrangement joins TRBV15 to TRBJ1-1, with TRBD1 as a possible D gene (6 bases). Germline lookup yields CDR1 LNHNV and CDR2 YYDKDF (reference sequence). This CDR3 is built from 15 residues. The germline V and J ends were trimmed by 0 bases and 4 bases, with 12 bases remaining between them. CDR3 DNA sequence: TGTGCCACCAGCAGAGAGCCCAAAGGGGGCACTGAAGCTTTCTTT. The encoded protein is CATSREPKGGTEAFF.

About this clone: The junction differs from germline at one of its ends, possibly a read error. This sample also contains other DNA sequences that code for the same CDR3. This rearrangement joins TRBV30 to TRBJ2-1, with D tentatively TRBD2 (7 bases). The CDR3 is made up of 13 amino acids. From germline, CDR1 is GTSNPN and CDR2 SVGIG (reference sequence). The CDR3 bases are TGCGCCTGGAGTGGGGCGGGGGCGGGTGAGCAGTTCTTC. Translation gives CAWSGAGAGEQFF.

The V gene is TRBV11-2, the J gene TRBJ1-5; D is ambiguous. In germline, CDR1 is SGHAT, CDR2 FQNNGV. Trimming removed 6 bases from V and 2 bases from J, with 26 bases in between. This CDR3 has 19 amino acids. CDR3 sequence: CASRPGSQKRWEGNQPQHF. The CDR3 DNA reads as TGTGCCAGCAGGCCGGGGTCTCAGAAGAGGTGGGAAGGCAATCAGCCCCAGCATTTT.

The chain links TRBV4-2 to TRBJ2-1; the match to TRBD1 covers 8 bases. After removal of 6 bases from V and 7 bases from J, the junction contained 11 bases not matched to a gene. The germline gives CDR1 LGHNA, CDR2 YNFKEQ. The CDR3 length is 15 residues. Here the CDR3 DNA reads TGTGCCAGCAGACCCCGACAGGGGCTTATAAATGAGCAGTTCTTC. Translation gives CASRPRQGLINEQFF.

The CDR3 sequence is CASSLTLRQGANYGYTF. DNA for the CDR3: TGTGCCAGCAGCTTAACCCTACGACAGGGAGCTAACTATGGCTACACCTTC. This chain uses TRBV7-8 with TRBJ1-2, with 7 positions matching TRBD1. Looked up from germline, CDR1 is SGHVS and CDR2 is FQNEAQ. V shed 2 bases and J 0 bases; nucleotides not matched to a gene: 9. The CDR3 totals 17 residues.

The rearrangement uses TRBV27 and TRBJ2-7, with a possible D match to TRBD2 (5 bases). CDR1 is MNHEY, CDR2 SMNVEV, per germline (reference sequence). The CDR3 is made up of 15 amino acids. Between the trimmed V and J ends, which lost 4 bases and 3 bases, there was a span of 16 bases. The CDR3 bases are TGTGCCAGCAGTTCCCTAGGGCGGGCAAACTACGAGCAGTACTTC. Encoded protein: CASSSLGRANYEQYF.

V gene TRBV19 combines with J gene TRBJ1-2; TRBD1 is a possible D gene (5 bases). The germline CDR1 and CDR2 sequences are LNHDA and SQIVND (reference sequence). The V end was cut by 5 bases, the J end by 6 bases, with 16 bases between. The CDR3 sequence is 14 residues long. In DNA form, the CDR3 reads TGTGCCAGTAGTGGGGAGGGGCATGTCCATGGCTACACCTTC. This codes for CASSGEGHVHGYTF.

The chain employs TRBV19 and TRBJ1-3; TRBD1 aligns across 7 bases. The junction had 6 bases not matched to a gene; V was cut back by 7 bases and J by 0 bases. Germline assignment: CDR1 LNHDA and CDR2 SQIVND (reference sequence). The CDR3 runs to 15 residues. Here the CDR3 DNA reads TGTGCCAGTAAGAGTGGGGACAGCTCTGGAAACACCATATATTTT. Translation gives CASKSGDSSGNTIYF.

This clone was recorded a few times. V is TRBV5-4 and J is TRBJ2-1, with 11 bases aligning to TRBD2. J gave up 8 bases and V 4 bases, and 14 bases lay outside the gene matches. The germline gives CDR1 SGHNT, CDR2 YYREEE (reference sequence). CDR3 size: 17 residues. CDR3: CASSTLAGGPRVDEQFF. The CDR3 DNA sequence: TGTGCCAGCAGCACCTTAGCGGGGGGGCCTAGGGTTGATGAGCAGTTCTTC. Complete variable domain (other parts from reference TRBV5-4 and TRBJ2-1): ETGVTQSPTHLIKTRGQQVTLRCSSQSGHNTVSWYQQALGQGPQFIFQYYREEENGRGNFPPRFSGLQFPNYSSELNVNALELDDSALYLCASSTLAGGPRVDEQFFGPGTRLTVL.

The chain links TRBV11-2 to TRBJ1-6, with 8 bases matching TRBD1. The germline V gene encodes CDR1 SGHAT and CDR2 FQNNGV. V lost 5 bases, J lost 7 bases, and 1 base stayed unmatched. The CDR3 is made up of 13 amino acids. CDR3 sequence reads: CASSRDRNSPLHF. CDR3 nucleotides: TGTGCCAGCAGCCGGGACAGGAATTCACCCCTCCACTTT.

This rearrangement joins TRBV29-1 to TRBJ1-1, with D uncertain. V was shortened by 0 bases and J by 4 bases, with 18 bases between the two germline ends. This CDR3 spans 16 amino acids. Looked up from germline, CDR1 is SQVTM and CDR2 is ANQGSEA. The CDR3 protein is CSVEDLMAPRGTEAFF. The CDR3 nucleotides are TGCAGCGTTGAAGATCTTATGGCACCCCGGGGCACTGAAGCTTTCTTT.

This chain uses TRBV7-2 with TRBJ1-2; the D is unclear. The CDR3 runs to 14 residues. V lost 5 bases and J lost 7, with 17 bases in between. The germline V gene has CDR1 SGHTA and CDR2 FQGNSA. CDR3 amino acids: CASSTSGKRAGYTF. The CDR3 region has the DNA TGTGCCAGCAGCACATCTGGCAAGAGGGCTGGCTACACCTTC.

This rearrangement joins TRBV7-2 to TRBJ1-1, with D possibly being TRBD1 (6 bases). The V gene lost 5 bases and the J gene lost 10 bases, with 17 bases spanning the gap. Germline CDR1 is SGHTA and CDR2 is FQGNSA. The CDR3 runs 13 residues. This chain's CDR3 is CASSPPDSFGAFF. The CDR3 coding sequence is TGTGCCAGCAGCCCTCCGGACAGCTTTGGAGCTTTCTTT.

The CDR3 DNA sequence: TGTGCCAGCACCAATTTAGACAGGGGAGATGAAAAACTGTTTTTT. This encodes CASTNLDRGDEKLFF. The rearrangement links TRBV7-2 to TRBJ1-4; 8 bases are a match to TRBD1. The junction had 10 bases not matched to a gene; V was cut back by 7 bases and J by 6 bases. CDR3 length: 15 residues. Germline lookup yields CDR1 SGHTA and CDR2 FQGNSA.

This rearrangement joins TRBV7-9 to TRBJ2-3; 8 bases agree with TRBD1. This CDR3 is 17 amino acids long. J gave up 0 bases and V 5 bases, and 10 bases lay outside the gene matches. Germline loops: CDR1 SEHNR, CDR2 FQNEAQ (reference sequence). CDR3: CASSTRRTGLSTDTQYF. Written as DNA, the CDR3 is TGTGCCAGCAGCACCCGAAGGACAGGGCTTAGCACAGATACGCAGTATTTT.

Only one count was recorded for this clone. The conserved final phenylalanine or tryptophan is absent from the CDR3, which likely points to a read error. The DNA is omitted, as the CDR3 cannot be located on it reliably, and the CDR3 follows TCRdb's listing. This sequence joins TRBV6-5 and TRBJ2-7; TRBD1 is the table's D call and was not checked against the DNA. 13 amino acids form the CDR3, both terminal residues included. In germline, CDR1 is MNHEY, CDR2 SVGAGI. The CDR3 reads CASSYTNRGPLVN.

This chain joins TRBV27 and TRBJ1-1; D unresolved. CDR1 is MNHEY and CDR2 is SMNVEV in the germline V gene (reference sequence). This CDR3 region has 15 residues. V shed 5 bases and J shed 0 bases, with 13 bases lying between them. In DNA, the CDR3 is TGTGCCAGCAGTCCCCTTCTTTTTATGAACACTGAAGCTTTCTTT. Translating gives CASSPLLFMNTEAFF.

This clone was detected only once. This chain uses TRBV7-2 with TRBJ2-2; D is unclear. V lost 6 bases and J lost 5, with 10 bases in between. This CDR3 spans 13 amino acids. Germline CDR1 and CDR2: SGHTA and FQGNSA. The CDR3: CASSPKKTGELFF. The CDR3 region has the DNA TGTGCCAGCAGTCCTAAAAAAACCGGGGAGCTGTTTTTT.